This record looks at one T cell receptor beta chain sequence and its context. Its antigen remains unidentified. Data came from immunoSEQ multiplex PCR; TCRdb stores just in-frame clones and leaves some out. The sample contains approximately 2,000,000 clones, 85% to 95% of which appear only once. The sample is drawn from a study of shared clonotypes between healthy human individuals. Study at large: Each donor's CD8 memory used one plate, CD8 naive two, each CD4 subset three. Study-level points and caveats: A handful of donors had about 5% of their naive CD4 clonotypes in common. Richness estimates generally favored naive over memory subsets.

Looked up from germline, CDR1 is MDHEN and CDR2 is SYDVKM. Trimming pared 6 bases from V and 4 bases from J, leaving 21 bases between. The CDR3 is 17 amino acids. Recent acute infections and vaccinations were absent in the healthy HIV-negative adult donors. The gene calls are TRBV28 and TRBJ2-2; D possibly corresponds to TRBD1 (6 bases). Sequenced input: naive CD4+ T cells from PBMCs. Documented subset: CD45RA+ positively selected. The sequence derives from a man between 18 and 29 years old in good health. Some clones in this sample may be carry-over from other donors' samples. The CDR3: CASRFQLGHPTTGELFF. The CDR3 DNA sequence: TGTGCCAGCAGATTCCAACTGGGACACCCGACCACCGGGGAGCTGTTTTTT.